This T cell receptor (beta chain) was captured by sequencing in a study of shared clonotypes between healthy human individuals. Across the whole study: There were three CD4 naive, three CD4 memory, two CD8 naive and one CD8 memory plates per donor.

This clone was detected only once. Trimming removed 4 bases at V and 8 bases at J, with 19 bases between. Germline CDR1 and CDR2: SGHRS and YFSETQ. This CDR3 comprises 15 residues. Sequencing was performed with immunoSEQ multiplex PCR; in TCRdb, only in-frame clones are kept and a portion is missing. The table lists about 2.4 million clones, approximately 90% of them singletons, with around 0.14% in the top ten. The material sequenced was naive CD4+ T cells sorted from blood. Subset in this sample: CD45RA+ positively selected. The chain links TRBV5-1 to TRBJ1-3; possible D gene TRBD1, 5 bases. The TCR was taken from a man between 18 and 29 years old in good health. The CDR3 nucleotides read TGCGCCAGCAGCCATTCAGCGGGGAAAGGGGACACCATATATTTT. Its translation is CASSHSAGKGDTIYF. Based on the CDR3 plus reference TRBV5-1 and TRBJ1-3, the full variable domain is KAGVTQTPRYLIKTRGQQVTLSCSPISGHRSVSWYQQTPGQGLQFLFEYFSETQRNKGNFPGRFSGRQFSNSRSEMNVSTLELGDSALYLCASSHSAGKGDTIYFGEGSWLTVV.